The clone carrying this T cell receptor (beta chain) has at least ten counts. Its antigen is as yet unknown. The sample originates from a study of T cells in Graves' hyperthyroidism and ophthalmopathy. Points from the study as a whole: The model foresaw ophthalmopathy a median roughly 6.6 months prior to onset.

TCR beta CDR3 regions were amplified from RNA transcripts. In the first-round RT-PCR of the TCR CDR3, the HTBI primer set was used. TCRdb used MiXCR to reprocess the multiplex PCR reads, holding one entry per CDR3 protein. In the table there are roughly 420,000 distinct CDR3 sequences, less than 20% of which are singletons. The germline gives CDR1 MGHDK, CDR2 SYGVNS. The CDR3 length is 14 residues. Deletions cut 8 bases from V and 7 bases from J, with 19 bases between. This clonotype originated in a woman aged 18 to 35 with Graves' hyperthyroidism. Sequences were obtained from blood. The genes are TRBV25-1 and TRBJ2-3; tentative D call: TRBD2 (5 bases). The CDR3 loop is CASQEWSEGYTQYF. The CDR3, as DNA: TGTGCCAGCCAGGAGTGGTCTGAGGGTTATACGCAGTATTTT. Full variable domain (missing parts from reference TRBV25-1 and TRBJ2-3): EADIYQTPRYLVIGTGKKITLECSQTMGHDKMYWYQQDPGMELHLIHYSYGVNSTEKGDLSSESTVSRIRTEHFPLTLESARPSHTSQYLCASQEWSEGYTQYFGPGTRLTVL.